The 22 T cell receptor beta chains below come from one sample, sequenced in a study of blood T cell repertoires in COVID-19. The assay was immunoSEQ multiplex PCR, and TCRdb's table has in-frame clones only and misses some. The sample has a few hundred thousand clones, about 89% seen once; the top ten hold under 5%. Source material: PBMCs or T cells enriched from blood (not recorded which). The receptor source for this set is a woman aged 25-40 years who had recovered from COVID-19.

The chain couples TRBV6-5 to TRBJ1-5; D remains unclear. V lost 2 bases and J lost 1, with 9 bases in between. Germline CDR1 reads MNHEY; CDR2 reads SVGAGI. This CDR3 is 15 amino acids long. The CDR3 reads CASSYSLSSNQPQHF. The CDR3 DNA sequence: TGTGCCAGCAGTTACAGTCTATCGAGCAATCAGCCCCAGCATTTT.

V is TRBV28 and J is TRBJ1-2; D unresolved. V lost 2 bases and J lost 3, with 7 bases in between. Germline V gene data show CDR1 as MDHEN and CDR2 as SYDVKM. The CDR3 covers 13 residues. CDR3 sequence: CASSLELYYGYTF. In DNA form, the CDR3 reads TGTGCCAGCAGTTTAGAGCTATACTATGGCTACACCTTC.

The V call is TRBV19, the J call TRBJ1-4; tentatively, D is TRBD1 (6 bases). From germline, CDR1 is LNHDA and CDR2 SQIVND (reference sequence). V was cut by 6 bases and J by 8 bases, with 16 bases left in between. The CDR3 is 14 amino acids. CDR3 residues: CASRPTGDPEKLFF. In DNA, the CDR3 is TGTGCCAGTAGACCGACAGGCGACCCCGAAAAACTGTTTTTT.

The chain recombines TRBV2 with TRBJ2-2, with 7 bases aligning to TRBD1. The CDR3 sequence is 15 residues long. Trimming took 8 bases from V and 5 from J; bases not matched to a gene: 11. The germline V gene has CDR1 SNHLY and CDR2 FYNNEI. This chain's CDR3 is CASRPPGQRTGELFF. DNA for the CDR3: TGTGCCAGCCGACCCCCGGGACAGAGAACCGGGGAGCTGTTTTTT.

The genes are TRBV4-3 and TRBJ2-1; 9 nucleotides agree with TRBD2. Germline CDR1 LGHNA, CDR2 YSLEER. Trimming took 0 bases from V and 8 from J; bases not matched to a gene: 8. CDR3 length: 16 amino acids. Here the CDR3 reads CASSQDFLAGRHEQFF. Here the CDR3 DNA reads TGCGCCAGCAGCCAAGATTTTCTAGCGGGAAGACATGAGCAGTTCTTC.

The CDR3 DNA reads TGTGCCAGCAAGTCACCCACAGGTCATAATTCACCCCTCCACTTT. It is translated as CASKSPTGHNSPLHF. The J gene is TRBJ1-6, the V gene TRBV27; possibly TRBD1 for D (5 bases). CDR1 MNHEY and CDR2 SMNVEV come from the germline V gene (reference sequence). Trimming took off 7 bases at V and 5 bases at J, with 15 bases between the two ends. CDR3 length equals 15 residues.

V and J are TRBV14 and TRBJ1-1; D is possibly TRBD1 (5 bases). Between the trimmed V and J ends, which lost 4 bases and 0 bases, there was a span of 9 bases. The germline gives CDR1 SGHDN, CDR2 FVKESK. The CDR3 consists of 14 residues. The CDR3, as DNA: TGTGCCAGCAGCCTCGCAGGGATGAACACTGAAGCTTTCTTT. It translates to CASSLAGMNTEAFF. Combining the CDR3 with reference TRBV14 and TRBJ1-1 gives the whole variable domain EAGVTQFPSHSVIEKGQTVTLRCDPISGHDNLYWYRRVMGKEIKFLLHFVKESKQDESGMPNNRFLAERTGGTYSTLKVQPAELEDSGVYFCASSLAGMNTEAFFGQGTRLTVV.

The chain uses TRBV5-6 and TRBJ2-7; 8 positions agree with TRBD1. This CDR3 comprises 15 residues. J gave up 0 bases and V 3 bases, and 5 bases lay outside the gene matches. The germline V gene has CDR1 SGHDT and CDR2 YYEEEE. The CDR3 region has the DNA TGTGCCAGCAGCTCCGGGACAGGAGACTCCTACGAGCAGTACTTC. It is translated as CASSSGTGDSYEQYF.

A word on this clone: Other DNA sequences in the same sample also yield this CDR3. The chain recombines TRBV7-9 with TRBJ2-3; D is uncertain. V was pared by 1 base and J by 4 bases, with 3 bases between. This CDR3 spans 12 amino acids. Germline V gene sequence: CDR1 SEHNR, CDR2 FQNEAQ (reference sequence). The CDR3 nucleotides read TGTGCCAGCAGCTTAGGAGCAGATACGCAGTATTTT. Translating it yields CASSLGADTQYF.

CDR3 residues: CASSPISLARWRSEQFF. In DNA, the CDR3 is TGTGCCAGCAGCCCCATTTCCCTAGCGAGATGGCGGAGTGAGCAGTTCTTC. V and J are TRBV7-2 and TRBJ2-1; D may be TRBD2 (6 bases). With 5 bases removed from V and 9 bases from J, the gap between germline ends came to 26 bases. The length of the CDR3 is 17 residues. The V gene's germline CDR1 is SGHTA and CDR2 FQGNSA.

The chain employs TRBV19 and TRBJ1-1, with 9 bases identical to TRBD1. V trimming: 10 bases; J trimming: 1 base; junction bases outside the gene matches: 13. Germline CDR1 is LNHDA and CDR2 is SQIVND (reference sequence). The CDR3 is made up of 16 amino acids. CDR3 region: CATNLGQGAWNTEAFF. The CDR3, as DNA: TGTGCCACTAATCTGGGACAGGGAGCATGGAACACTGAAGCTTTCTTT.

This clone occurred once. CDR3 nucleotides: TGTGCCAGCAGCCCCACTAGTCTAGACACAATGAACACTGAAGCTTTCTTT. It yields the protein CASSPTSLDTMNTEAFF. The chain recombines TRBV11-2 with TRBJ1-1; D gene uncertain. V dropped 5 bases and J dropped 0 bases, with 19 bases sitting between them. This CDR3 contains 17 residues. In germline, CDR1 is SGHAT, CDR2 FQNNGV.

V usage is TRBV7-9 and J usage is TRBJ2-1; TRBD2 agrees at 9 bases. Germline V lookup: CDR1 SEHNR, CDR2 FQNEAQ (reference sequence). CDR3 size: 16 residues. The V gene end was trimmed by 5 bases and the J gene end by 8 bases; junction bases not matched to a gene: 13. The CDR3 region has the DNA TGTGCCAGCAGCCTCCTAGCGAGCGGGAGGAACGATGAGCAGTTCTTC. Its protein is CASSLLASGRNDEQFF. Combining the CDR3 with reference TRBV7-9 and TRBJ2-1 gives the whole variable domain DTGVSQNPRHKITKRGQNVTFRCDPISEHNRLYWYRQTLGQGPEFLTYFQNEAQLEKSRLLSDRFSAERPKGSFSTLEIQRTEQGDSAMYLCASSLLASGRNDEQFFGPGTRLTVL.

The chain carries TRBV28 and TRBJ1-4; 10 nucleotides agree with TRBD1. Germline assignment: CDR1 MDHEN and CDR2 SYDVKM. The CDR3 has 15 residues. The V gene end was trimmed by 4 bases and the J gene end by 5 bases; junction bases not matched to a gene: 4. CDR3 region: CASSSSGQGNEKLFF. The CDR3 region has the DNA TGTGCCAGCAGTTCCTCGGGACAGGGGAATGAAAAACTGTTTTTT.

This clone has only a few counts. This same CDR3 is encoded by further DNA sequences in the sample. This chain uses TRBV18 with TRBJ1-1, with a possible D match to TRBD1 (5 bases). The CDR3 sequence is 13 residues long. Germline V gene data show CDR1 as KGHSH and CDR2 as LQKENI. V gave up 3 bases and J gave up 3 bases, with 8 bases separating them. The chain's CDR3 is CASSPDRDTEAFF. For the CDR3, the DNA is TGTGCCAGCTCACCTGACAGAGACACTGAAGCTTTCTTT.

The J gene is TRBJ2-2, the V gene TRBV9, with 8 bases identical to TRBD2. The CDR3 is 14 amino acids. V shed 4 bases and J 5 bases; nucleotides not matched to a gene: 4. Germline V gene sequence: CDR1 SGDLS, CDR2 YYNGEE. CDR3 in DNA: TGTGCCAGCAGCCGACGGGAGGGGACCGGGGAGCTGTTTTTT. Translation gives CASSRREGTGELFF. Supplemented by reference TRBV9 and TRBJ2-2, the full variable domain reads DSGVTQTPKHLITATGQRVTLRCSPRSGDLSVYWYQQSLDQGLQFLIQYYNGEERAKGNILERFSAQQFPDLHSELNLSSLELGDSALYFCASSRREGTGELFFGEGSRLTVL.

The chain has TRBV4-2 and TRBJ1-1, with unresolved D. V dropped 0 bases and J dropped 0 bases, with 5 bases sitting between them. Germline V CDR1 and CDR2: LGHNA, YNFKEQ. This CDR3 is built from 14 residues. The CDR3 loop is CASSQERMNTEAFF. The CDR3 region has the DNA TGTGCCAGCAGCCAAGAGCGTATGAACACTGAAGCTTTCTTT.

This clone was seen a handful of times. The rearrangement joins TRBV11-3 to TRBJ2-2; D gene ambiguous. The CDR3 spans 13 residues. Germline V gene lookup returns CDR1 SGHNT and CDR2 YENEEA. The V end lost 4 bases, the J end lost 6 bases, and 9 bases lay between the germline ends. DNA for the CDR3: TGTGCCAGCAGCTCTGCGTATTCCGGGGAGCTGTTTTTT. Protein: CASSSAYSGELFF.

A single count supports this clone. The DNA of the CDR3 is TGTGCCACCAGTGATCGCGGGTTTAATTCACCCCTCCACTTT. Translated: CATSDRGFNSPLHF. The chain recombines TRBV24-1 with TRBJ1-6; the D is unclear. The CDR3 contains 14 residues. Germline CDR1 and CDR2: KGHDR and SFDVKD. V dropped 3 bases and J dropped 6 bases, with 8 bases sitting between them.

V gene TRBV28 combines with J gene TRBJ2-7; D may be TRBD2 (6 bases). The CDR3 is made up of 15 amino acids. Germline loops: CDR1 MDHEN, CDR2 SYDVKM. The V and J ends lost 5 bases and 2 bases respectively, with 16 bases between them. CDR3 protein: CASSGAGSGAYEQYF. CDR3 coding DNA: TGTGCCAGCAGTGGGGCGGGTAGCGGAGCCTACGAGCAGTACTTC.

CDR3 in amino acids: CASSSTGLAPRTGELFF. The CDR3 DNA sequence: TGCGCCAGCAGCTCTACCGGACTAGCGCCTAGGACCGGGGAGCTGTTTTTT. J is TRBJ2-2 and V is TRBV5-1; TRBD2 aligns across 9 bases. The germline V gene encodes CDR1 SGHRS and CDR2 YFSETQ. After removal of 3 bases from V and 5 bases from J, the junction contained 11 bases not matched to a gene. The CDR3 loop spans 17 amino acids.

The gene calls are TRBV5-6 and TRBJ2-7; 12 bases fit TRBD2. The CDR3 is 14 amino acids. Germline V CDR1 and CDR2: SGHDT, YYEEEE. The J segment lost 4 bases and the V segment lost 3 bases, leaving 2 bases of the junction unmatched. The CDR3, as DNA: TGTGCCAGCAGCTGGGGACTAGCGGGTTACGAGCAGTACTTC. Protein sequence: CASSWGLAGYEQYF.